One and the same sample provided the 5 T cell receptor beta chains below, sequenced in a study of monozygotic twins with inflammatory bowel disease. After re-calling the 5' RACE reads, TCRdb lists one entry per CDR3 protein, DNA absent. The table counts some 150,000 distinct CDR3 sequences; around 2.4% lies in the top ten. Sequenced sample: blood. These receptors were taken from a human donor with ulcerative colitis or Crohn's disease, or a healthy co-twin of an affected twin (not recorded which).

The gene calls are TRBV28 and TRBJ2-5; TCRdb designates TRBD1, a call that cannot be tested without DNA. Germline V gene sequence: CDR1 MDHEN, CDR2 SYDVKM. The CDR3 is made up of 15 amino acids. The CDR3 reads CASRAGTGDGETQYF.

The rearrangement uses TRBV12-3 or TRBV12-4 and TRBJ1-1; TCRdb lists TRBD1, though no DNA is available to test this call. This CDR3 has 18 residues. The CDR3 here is CASRLLRRGLSMNTEAFF.

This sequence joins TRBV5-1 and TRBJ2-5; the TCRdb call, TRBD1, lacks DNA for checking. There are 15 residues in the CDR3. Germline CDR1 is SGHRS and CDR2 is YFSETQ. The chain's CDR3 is CASSLEGGPEETQYF.

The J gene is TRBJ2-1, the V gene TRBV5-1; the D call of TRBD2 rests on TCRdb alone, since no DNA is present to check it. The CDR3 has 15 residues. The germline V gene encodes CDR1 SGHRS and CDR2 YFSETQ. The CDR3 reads CASSLGLAGLNEQFF.

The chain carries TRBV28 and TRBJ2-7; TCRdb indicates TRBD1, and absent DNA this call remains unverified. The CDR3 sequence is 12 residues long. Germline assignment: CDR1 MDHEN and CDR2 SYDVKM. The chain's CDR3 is CASSLTRGEQYF.